The present entry profiles one TCR beta chain with its context. The data are from a study of T cell responses to AZD1222 COVID-19 vaccine. The ends were cut back, 2 bases at V and 4 bases at J, with 15 bases in the middle. CDR1 and CDR2 (germline): SGHTA, FQGNSA. The CDR3 length is 15 residues. Assay: immunoSEQ multiplex PCR; the TCRdb copy retains only in-frame clones and omits some. The sample lists some 110,000 clones, around nine tenths occurring once. The chain recombines TRBV7-2 with TRBJ2-7; no definite D call. The input for sequencing was peripheral blood, taken 28 days after the second AZD1222 dose. The receptor was isolated from an adult who received the AZD1222 COVID-19 vaccine. Here the CDR3 reads CASSLIAGSRYEQYF. The CDR3 DNA sequence: TGTGCCAGCAGCTTAATCGCCGGGTCCAGATACGAGCAGTACTTC.